These 31 T cell receptor beta chains were all obtained from the same sample, sequenced in a study of blood T cell repertoires in COVID-19 (dated by TCRdb to about 2020). Library construction relied on the immunoSEQ multiplex PCR assay. TCRdb obtained this table from immuneACCESS and retained in-frame rearrangements with V and J assigned. These tables miss some clones; where compared with another copy, unresolved V genes account for less than half of the shortfall, and the remainder is unexplained. Here the sample has about 120,000 clones; about three quarters occur a single time. Clones ranked in the top ten supply 2% to 2.5% of the sample. The sample was peripheral blood. The receptors come from a woman in her 70s with acute or convalescent COVID-19.

This clone occurred a few times. This chain's CDR3 is CASKLELNTEAFF. CDR3 nucleotides: TGTGCCAGCAAGCTCGAGTTGAACACTGAAGCTTTCTTT. The V gene is TRBV7-2, the J gene TRBJ1-1; unclear D gene. Germline CDR1 is SGHTA and CDR2 is FQGNSA. The CDR3 covers 13 residues. V was shortened by 7 bases and J by 0 bases, with 9 bases between the two germline ends.

The J gene is TRBJ2-5, the V gene TRBV11-3; D is possibly TRBD2 (5 bases). The CDR3 contains 15 residues. V gave up 5 bases and J gave up 0 bases, with 13 bases separating them. Germline loops: CDR1 SGHNT, CDR2 YENEEA. The CDR3 spells CASSPKSGNQETQYF. The CDR3 DNA reads as TGTGCCAGCAGCCCCAAGAGCGGAAACCAAGAGACCCAGTACTTC. Full variable domain (outside the CDR3, taken from reference TRBV11-3 and TRBJ2-5): EAGVVQSPRYKIIEKKQPVAFWCNPISGHNTLYWYLQNLGQGPELLIRYENEEAVDDSQLPKDRFSAERLKGVDSTLKIQPAELGDSAVYLCASSPKSGNQETQYFGPGTRLLVL.

This clone was seen more than once but under ten times. This chain links TRBV10-2 with TRBJ2-3; tentatively, D is TRBD1 (6 bases). Germline V gene data show CDR1 as WSHSY and CDR2 as SAAADI. V shed 3 bases and J shed 0 bases, with 16 bases lying between them. The CDR3 consists of 17 residues. CDR3 protein: CASSEGGRHPSTDTQYF. For the CDR3, the DNA is TGCGCCAGCAGTGAAGGGGGACGTCACCCTAGCACAGATACGCAGTATTTT.

The chain is built from TRBV3-1 (or the pseudogene TRBV3-2) and TRBJ2-3, with D hard to call. The germline V gene has CDR1 LGHDT and CDR2 YNNKEL (reference sequence). The CDR3 is 13 amino acids. V gave up 2 bases and J gave up 4 bases, with 7 bases separating them. CDR3 residues: CASSQNRADTQYF. CDR3 coding DNA: TGTGCCAGCAGCCAAAATCGCGCAGATACGCAGTATTTT.

This clone was found once. The V call is TRBV29-1, the J call TRBJ1-4; the D is unclear. The CDR3 has 14 residues. V dropped 7 bases and J dropped 0 bases, with 12 bases sitting between them. Germline V CDR1 and CDR2: SQVTM, ANQGSEA. The CDR3 here is CSAVDTSTNEKLFF. The DNA of the CDR3 is TGCAGCGCTGTTGACACTTCAACTAATGAAAAACTGTTTTTT. The full variable domain, completed using reference TRBV29-1 and TRBJ1-4, is SAVISQKPSRDICQRGTSLTIQCQVDSQVTMMFWYRQQPGQSLTLIATANQGSEATYESGFVIDKFPISRPNLTFSTLTVSNMSPEDSSIYLCSAVDTSTNEKLFFGSGTQLSVL.

The chain recombines TRBV5-1 with TRBJ2-7; TRBD1 matches at 7 bases. J gave up 7 bases and V 0 bases, and 7 bases lay outside the gene matches. The CDR3 is made up of 14 amino acids. CDR1 SGHRS and CDR2 YFSETQ come from the germline V gene. This CDR3 reads CASSLDRGSGEQYF. The DNA of the CDR3 is TGCGCCAGCAGCTTGGACAGGGGTTCAGGAGAGCAGTACTTC.

This chain joins TRBV15 and TRBJ2-7; TRBD1 matches at 9 bases. Germline assignment: CDR1 LNHNV and CDR2 YYDKDF (reference sequence). V shed 2 bases, J shed 3 bases, and the junction held 8 bases outside the gene matches. CDR3 length equals 16 residues. Here the CDR3 reads CATSRTRTGVNYEQYF. The CDR3 DNA sequence: TGTGCCACCAGCAGAACCCGGACAGGGGTGAACTACGAGCAGTACTTC.

The J gene is TRBJ2-3, the V gene TRBV5-6; TRBD1 matches 9 bases. The germline V gene encodes CDR1 SGHDT and CDR2 YYEEEE. The CDR3 is 18 amino acids. The V gene end was trimmed by 4 bases and the J gene end by 6 bases; junction bases not matched to a gene: 18. The CDR3 DNA reads TGTGCCAGCAGCCAAATACCCCCGGGACAGGGATTGAGGGATACGCAGTATTTT. This codes for CASSQIPPGQGLRDTQYF. Full variable domain (outside the CDR3, taken from reference TRBV5-6 and TRBJ2-3): DAGVTQSPTHLIKTRGQQVTLRCSPKSGHDTVSWYQQALGQGPQFIFQYYEEEERQRGNFPDRFSGHQFPNYSSELNVNALLLGDSALYLCASSQIPPGQGLRDTQYFGPGTRLTVL.

This chain connects TRBV6-5 to TRBJ1-3, with TRBD1 as a possible D gene (5 bases). Germline V gives CDR1 MNHEY, CDR2 SVGAGI. The CDR3 loop spans 15 amino acids. The V end lost 5 bases, the J end lost 0 bases, and 11 bases lay between the germline ends. The CDR3 spells CASSLRQSSGNTIYF. In DNA, the CDR3 is TGTGCCAGCAGTCTCCGACAGAGCTCTGGAAACACCATATATTTT.

The CDR3 loop is CASSADSDLDLTDTQYF. The CDR3, as DNA: TGTGCCAGTAGTGCCGACAGTGACCTTGATCTCACAGATACGCAGTATTTT. The V gene is TRBV19, the J gene TRBJ2-3; TRBD1 might be the D (5 bases). The germline gives CDR1 LNHDA, CDR2 SQIVND (reference sequence). Trimming stripped 5 bases from V and 2 bases from J, with 20 bases between. The CDR3 totals 17 residues.

The V and J genes are TRBV6-4 and TRBJ2-6, with 9 bases fitting TRBD2. Germline CDR1 and CDR2: MRHNA and SNTAGT. This CDR3 has 16 residues. V dropped 5 bases and J dropped 0; count of bases not matched to a gene: 2. The CDR3 here is CASSISGSSGANVLTF. CDR3 coding DNA: TGTGCCAGCAGTATTAGCGGGAGCTCTGGGGCCAACGTCCTGACTTTC.

This rearrangement joins TRBV7-8 to TRBJ1-3; D possibly corresponds to TRBD1 (6 bases). V dropped 5 bases and J dropped 4 bases, with 18 bases sitting between them. The CDR3 totals 16 residues. Germline lookup yields CDR1 SGHVS and CDR2 FQNEAQ. The CDR3 loop reads CASSPNAAGVGNTIYF. CDR3 coding DNA: TGTGCCAGCAGCCCAAACGCCGCAGGGGTCGGAAACACCATATATTTT.

The CDR3 sequence is CASSQFTSGPTNEKLFF. CDR3 nucleotides: TGTGCCAGCAGCCAATTCACATCAGGGCCAACTAATGAAAAACTGTTTTTT. The chain carries TRBV14 and TRBJ1-4; the D gene is possibly TRBD1 (5 bases). The V and J ends lost 2 bases and 0 bases respectively, with 13 bases between them. Germline CDR1 reads SGHDN; CDR2 reads FVKESK. This CDR3 comprises 17 residues.

Only one count was recorded for this clone. The rearrangement joins TRBV28 to TRBJ1-6; 9 bases fit TRBD1. Germline loops: CDR1 MDHEN, CDR2 SYDVKM. This CDR3 has 16 residues. The V gene end was trimmed by 2 bases and the J gene end by 10 bases; junction bases not matched to a gene: 9. The CDR3 bases are TGTGCCAGCAGTTTAAGTGGACAGGGGCCAGGGTCACCCCTCCACTTT. Translating gives CASSLSGQGPGSPLHF.

This clone was found a few times. The chain links TRBV6-2 or TRBV6-3 to TRBJ1-4, with 10 bases matching TRBD1. Germline V gene data show CDR1 as MNHEY and CDR2 as SVGEGT. V shed 2 bases and J 5 bases; nucleotides not matched to a gene: 17. The length of the CDR3 is 20 residues. Here the CDR3 DNA reads TGTGCCAGCAGTTACACTGACAGGGGGCGAGGATCGGGCCTCAATGAAAAACTGTTTTTT. This codes for CASSYTDRGRGSGLNEKLFF.

This chain uses TRBV4-1 with TRBJ1-2; D is unresolved. The CDR3 has 17 amino acids. The V end was cut by 0 bases, the J end by 0 bases, with 14 bases between. Germline lookup yields CDR1 MGHRA and CDR2 YSYEKL. CDR3: CASSQEDFRRANYGYTF. In DNA, the CDR3 is TGCGCCAGCAGCCAAGAAGATTTCCGACGGGCTAACTATGGCTACACCTTC.

The chain has TRBV6-2 or TRBV6-3 and TRBJ2-7; D unclear. Germline V CDR1 and CDR2: MNHEY, SVGEGT. The CDR3 runs 12 residues. With 4 bases removed from V and 3 bases from J, the gap between germline ends came to 7 bases. The CDR3 loop reads CASSLQSYEQYF. Here the CDR3 DNA reads TGTGCCAGCAGTTTACAGAGCTACGAGCAGTACTTC.

The genes are TRBV18 and TRBJ1-2; maybe TRBD1 (6 bases). Trimming removed 3 bases from V and 2 bases from J, with 16 bases in between. Germline V gives CDR1 KGHSH, CDR2 LQKENI. This CDR3 has 16 residues. CDR3 loop: CASSPAMDSLNYGYTF. The CDR3 DNA sequence: TGTGCCAGCTCACCTGCAATGGACAGTCTCAACTATGGCTACACCTTC.

This clone was seen once. This chain uses TRBV7-9 with TRBJ2-1; TRBD1 is a possible D gene (6 bases). Trimming took off 5 bases at V and 3 bases at J, with 17 bases between the two ends. There are 16 residues in the CDR3. Germline V gene data show CDR1 as SEHNR and CDR2 as FQNEAQ (reference sequence). This CDR3 is CASSPRAPRGYNEQFF. The CDR3 nucleotides read TGTGCCAGCAGCCCTCGGGCACCCAGGGGCTACAATGAGCAGTTCTTC.

J is TRBJ1-4 and V is TRBV5-5; D may be TRBD1 (6 bases). This CDR3 has 15 residues. Between the trimmed V and J ends, which lost 2 bases and 0 bases, there was a span of 8 bases. Per germline, CDR1 SGHKS and CDR2 YYEKEE (reference sequence). In DNA, the CDR3 is TGTGCCAGCAGCTTATACAGGGCAACTAATGAAAAACTGTTTTTT. Protein: CASSLYRATNEKLFF.

This rearrangement joins TRBV27 to TRBJ2-3; 12 bases align to TRBD2. The CDR3 contains 18 residues. The germline V gene encodes CDR1 MNHEY and CDR2 SMNVEV (reference sequence). Trimming at V came to 4 bases and at J to 2 bases, leaving 10 bases not matched to a gene. The CDR3 region is CASSSPLTSGGTTDTQYF. CDR3 sequence (DNA): TGTGCCAGCAGTTCCCCCTTGACTAGCGGGGGAACCACAGATACGCAGTATTTT.

The gene calls are TRBV7-2 and TRBJ1-1; D is ambiguous. The germline CDR1 and CDR2 sequences are SGHTA and FQGNSA. The CDR3 consists of 13 residues. V lost 5 bases, J lost 8 bases, and 15 bases lay in between. The CDR3 region is CASSVFPKREAFF. The DNA of the CDR3 is TGTGCCAGCAGCGTATTTCCGAAACGGGAAGCTTTCTTT.

As to this clone: A read error may produce the germline difference seen at one junction end. J is TRBJ2-2 and V is TRBV3-1 (or the pseudogene TRBV3-2), with 12 bases matching TRBD2. Germline V gene lookup returns CDR1 LGHDT and CDR2 YNNKEL (reference sequence). This CDR3 is 14 amino acids long. CDR3 in DNA: TGTGCCAGCAGCCAAGATTTACTAGCGGGGGGGCTGTTTTTT. Amino acids: CASSQDLLAGGLFF.

The gene calls are TRBV27 and TRBJ1-5; TRBD1 agrees at 7 bases. Germline trimming cut 3 bases from V and 3 bases from J; bases unmatched to any gene: 5. Germline values: CDR1 MNHEY, CDR2 SMNVEV (reference sequence). This CDR3 has 15 amino acids. The chain's CDR3 is CASSFAGQINQPQHF. The CDR3 bases are TGTGCCAGCAGTTTCGCGGGACAGATCAATCAGCCCCAGCATTTT.

The chain uses TRBV11-2 and TRBJ2-3; 7 bases are a match to TRBD1. The CDR3 totals 13 residues. Germline V gene sequence: CDR1 SGHAT, CDR2 FQNNGV. J was trimmed by 3 bases and V by 6 bases; bases with no gene match: 3. DNA of the CDR3: TGTGCCAGCAGTCCACAGGGGACAGATACGCAGTATTTT. Translated, it gives CASSPQGTDTQYF.

On this clone itself: A read error may account for a junction end that differs from germline. The chain employs TRBV7-8 and TRBJ2-7, with 15 bases lining up with TRBD2. The CDR3 consists of 13 residues. Germline CDR1 SGHVS, CDR2 FQNEAQ. The CDR3 is CASSQRGTSGGIF. DNA of the CDR3: TGTGCCAGCAGCCAGAGGGGGACTAGCGGGGGGATCTTC.

The genes are TRBV7-3 and TRBJ2-3; 11 positions match TRBD2. V was pared by 3 bases and J by 2 bases, with 1 base of the junction left unmatched. Germline assignment: CDR1 SGHTA and CDR2 FQGTGA. The CDR3 is made up of 15 amino acids. CDR3 sequence (DNA): TGTGCCAGCAGCTTTAGCGGGAGGGCCACAGATACGCAGTATTTT. Amino acids: CASSFSGRATDTQYF.

This clone was observed a handful of times. The genes are TRBV24-1 and TRBJ1-2; the match to TRBD1 covers 7 bases. J was trimmed by 3 bases and V by 3 bases; bases with no gene match: 3. Germline V gene lookup returns CDR1 KGHDR and CDR2 SFDVKD. The CDR3 length is 14 residues. Here the CDR3 reads CATSDGDRDYGYTF. DNA of the CDR3: TGTGCCACCAGTGATGGAGACAGGGACTATGGCTACACCTTC.

The chain carries TRBV11-2 and TRBJ1-2, with 10 bases identical to TRBD1. Germline loops: CDR1 SGHAT, CDR2 FQNNGV. V gave up 5 bases and J gave up 3 bases; unmatched junction bases: 12. The CDR3 has 17 amino acids. The CDR3 protein is CASSELDRGFSDYGYTF. In DNA form, the CDR3 reads TGTGCCAGCAGCGAACTGGACAGGGGGTTCTCCGACTATGGCTACACCTTC.

About this clone: At one of its ends the junction is not consistent with the germline gene, which may arise from a read error. This chain connects TRBV7-2 to TRBJ2-1; 8 bases agree with TRBD2. Germline values: CDR1 SGHTA, CDR2 FQGNSA. CDR3 length: 14 amino acids. The CDR3 here is CASSLELVGGARIF. The DNA of the CDR3 is TGTGCCAGCAGCTTAGAGCTGGTCGGGGGGGCCAGGATCTTC.

This clone occurred a few times. The V gene is TRBV11-2, the J gene TRBJ2-7, with a possible D match to TRBD2 (6 bases). Germline V gene data show CDR1 as SGHAT and CDR2 as FQNNGV. The CDR3 runs to 14 residues. V shed 6 bases and J shed 3 bases, with 15 bases lying between them. CDR3: CASSNRDFDYEQYF. DNA for the CDR3: TGTGCCAGCAGTAACCGGGACTTCGACTACGAGCAGTACTTC.